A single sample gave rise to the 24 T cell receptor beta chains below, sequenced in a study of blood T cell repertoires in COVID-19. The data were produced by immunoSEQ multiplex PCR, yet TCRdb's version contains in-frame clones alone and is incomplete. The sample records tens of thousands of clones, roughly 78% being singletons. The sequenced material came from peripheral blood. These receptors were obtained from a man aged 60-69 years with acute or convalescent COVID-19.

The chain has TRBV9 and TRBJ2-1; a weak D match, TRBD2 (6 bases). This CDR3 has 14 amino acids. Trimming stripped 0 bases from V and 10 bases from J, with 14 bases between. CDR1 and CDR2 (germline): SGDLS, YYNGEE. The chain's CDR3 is CASSVEGGPGEQFF. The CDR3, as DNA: TGTGCCAGCAGCGTAGAGGGAGGCCCGGGGGAGCAGTTCTTC.

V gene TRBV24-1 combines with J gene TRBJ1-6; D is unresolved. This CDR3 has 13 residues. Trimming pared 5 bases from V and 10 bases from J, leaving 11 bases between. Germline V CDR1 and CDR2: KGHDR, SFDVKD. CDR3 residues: CATSGTSGSPLHF. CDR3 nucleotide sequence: TGTGCCACCAGTGGGACCAGCGGCTCACCCCTCCACTTT.

The CDR3 loop reads CASSVGTSGRDETQYF. The CDR3 DNA follows: TGTGCCAGCAGCGTAGGGACTAGCGGGAGAGACGAGACCCAGTACTTC. The chain employs TRBV9 and TRBJ2-5; TRBD2 aligns across 13 bases. This CDR3 region has 16 residues. Per the germline V gene, CDR1 is SGDLS and CDR2 is YYNGEE. V shed 0 bases, J shed 5 bases, and the junction held 4 bases outside the gene matches. The whole variable domain, remainder taken from reference TRBV9 and TRBJ2-5, is DSGVTQTPKHLITATGQRVTLRCSPRSGDLSVYWYQQSLDQGLQFLIQYYNGEERAKGNILERFSAQQFPDLHSELNLSSLELGDSALYFCASSVGTSGRDETQYFGPGTRLLVL.

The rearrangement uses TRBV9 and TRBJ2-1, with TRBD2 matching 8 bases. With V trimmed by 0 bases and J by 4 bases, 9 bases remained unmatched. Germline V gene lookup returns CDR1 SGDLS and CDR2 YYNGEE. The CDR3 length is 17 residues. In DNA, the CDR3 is TGTGCCAGCAGCGTAGTTGGTAGCGGGAAGGGATACAATGAGCAGTTCTTC. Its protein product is CASSVVGSGKGYNEQFF.

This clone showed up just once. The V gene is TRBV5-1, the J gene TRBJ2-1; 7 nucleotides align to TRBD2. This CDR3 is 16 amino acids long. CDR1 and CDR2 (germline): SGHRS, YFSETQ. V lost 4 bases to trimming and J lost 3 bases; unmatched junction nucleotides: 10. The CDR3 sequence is CASSHKRDYRYNEQFF. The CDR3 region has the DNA TGCGCCAGCAGCCATAAACGGGACTACCGCTACAATGAGCAGTTCTTC.

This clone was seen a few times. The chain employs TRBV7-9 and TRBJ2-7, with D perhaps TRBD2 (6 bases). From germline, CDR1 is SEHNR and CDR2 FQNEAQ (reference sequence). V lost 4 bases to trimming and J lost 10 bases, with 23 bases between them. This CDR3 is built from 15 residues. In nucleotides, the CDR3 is TGTGCCAGCAGCTGGTCTTCCGGGACTGCGCTTACCCAGTACTTC. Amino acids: CASSWSSGTALTQYF.

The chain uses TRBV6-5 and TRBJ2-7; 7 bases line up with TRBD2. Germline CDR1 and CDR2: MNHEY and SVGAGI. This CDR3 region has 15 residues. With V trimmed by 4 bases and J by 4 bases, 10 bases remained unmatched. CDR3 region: CASSCTGTNCYEQYF. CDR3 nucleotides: TGTGCCAGCAGTTGTACCGGGACTAATTGTTACGAGCAGTACTTC.

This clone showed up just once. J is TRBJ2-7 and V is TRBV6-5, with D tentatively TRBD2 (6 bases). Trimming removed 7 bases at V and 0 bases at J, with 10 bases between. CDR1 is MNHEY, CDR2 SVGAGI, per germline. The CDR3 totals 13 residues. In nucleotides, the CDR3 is TGTGCCAGCACTAGCGACTCCTCCTACGAGCAGTACTTC. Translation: CASTSDSSYEQYF.

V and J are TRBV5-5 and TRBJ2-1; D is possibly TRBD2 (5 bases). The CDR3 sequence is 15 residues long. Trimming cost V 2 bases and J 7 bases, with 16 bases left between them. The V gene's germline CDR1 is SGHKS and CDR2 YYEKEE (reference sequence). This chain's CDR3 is CASSFPGRAGNEQFF. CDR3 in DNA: TGTGCCAGCAGCTTTCCGGGGAGAGCCGGTAATGAGCAGTTCTTC.

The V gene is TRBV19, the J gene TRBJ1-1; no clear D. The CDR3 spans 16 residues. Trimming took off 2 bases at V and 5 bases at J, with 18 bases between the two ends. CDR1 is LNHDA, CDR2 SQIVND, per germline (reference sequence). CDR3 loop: CASSINPRRTLTEAFF. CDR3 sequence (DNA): TGTGCCAGTAGTATAAACCCCCGGAGGACTTTGACTGAAGCTTTCTTT.

CDR3 region: CASSSPGTGLSYEQYF. In DNA form, the CDR3 reads TGTGCCAGTAGTTCCCCAGGGACAGGGCTTTCCTACGAGCAGTACTTC. This sequence joins TRBV19 and TRBJ2-7; the match to TRBD1 covers 9 bases. V lost 5 bases, J lost 1 base, and 9 bases stayed unmatched. This CDR3 is built from 16 residues. From germline, CDR1 is LNHDA and CDR2 SQIVND (reference sequence).

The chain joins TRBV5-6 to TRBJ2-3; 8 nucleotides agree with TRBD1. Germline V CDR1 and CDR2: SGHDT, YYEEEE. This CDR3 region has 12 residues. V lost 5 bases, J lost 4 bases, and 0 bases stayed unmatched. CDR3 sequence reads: CASRQGADTQYF. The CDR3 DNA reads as TGTGCCAGCAGACAGGGGGCAGATACGCAGTATTTT.

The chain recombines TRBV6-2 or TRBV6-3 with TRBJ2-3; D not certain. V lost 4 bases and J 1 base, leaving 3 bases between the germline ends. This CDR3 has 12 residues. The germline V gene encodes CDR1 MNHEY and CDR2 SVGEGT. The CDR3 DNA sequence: TGTGCCAGCAGTTCAGGCACAGATACGCAGTATTTT. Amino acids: CASSSGTDTQYF.

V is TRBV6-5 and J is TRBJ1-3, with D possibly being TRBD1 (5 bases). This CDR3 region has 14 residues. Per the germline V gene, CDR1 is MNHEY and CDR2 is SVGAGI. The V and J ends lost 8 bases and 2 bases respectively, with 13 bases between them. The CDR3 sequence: CASSRGLAGNTIYF. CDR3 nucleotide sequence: TGTGCCAGCTCCCGGGGACTAGCTGGAAACACCATATATTTT.

Here the CDR3 reads CASSSFRGSSSYEQYF. In DNA form, the CDR3 reads TGTGCCAGCAGCTCGTTCAGGGGAAGCAGTTCTTACGAGCAGTACTTC. The V gene is TRBV7-9, the J gene TRBJ2-7, with TRBD1 as a possible D gene (6 bases). Trimming left V 4 bases short and J 4 bases short, with 20 bases between. The CDR3 spans 16 residues. Germline V lookup: CDR1 SEHNR, CDR2 FQNEAQ (reference sequence). Full variable domain (remainder filled in from reference TRBV7-9 and TRBJ2-7): DTGVSQNPRHKITKRGQNVTFRCDPISEHNRLYWYRQTLGQGPEFLTYFQNEAQLEKSRLLSDRFSAERPKGSFSTLEIQRTEQGDSAMYLCASSSFRGSSSYEQYFGPGTRLTVT.

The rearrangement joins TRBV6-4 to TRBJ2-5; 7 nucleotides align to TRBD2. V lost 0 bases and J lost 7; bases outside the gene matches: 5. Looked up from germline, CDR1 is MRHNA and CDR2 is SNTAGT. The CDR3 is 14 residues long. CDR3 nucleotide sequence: TGTGCCAGCAGTGACTCAGCGGGGAGTGGGACCCAGTACTTC. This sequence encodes CASSDSAGSGTQYF.

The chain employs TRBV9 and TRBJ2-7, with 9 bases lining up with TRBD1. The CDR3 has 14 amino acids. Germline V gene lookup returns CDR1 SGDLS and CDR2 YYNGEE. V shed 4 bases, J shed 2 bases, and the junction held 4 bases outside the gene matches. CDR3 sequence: CASSSGTGPYEQYF. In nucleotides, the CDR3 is TGTGCCAGCAGCTCCGGGACAGGGCCCTACGAGCAGTACTTC.

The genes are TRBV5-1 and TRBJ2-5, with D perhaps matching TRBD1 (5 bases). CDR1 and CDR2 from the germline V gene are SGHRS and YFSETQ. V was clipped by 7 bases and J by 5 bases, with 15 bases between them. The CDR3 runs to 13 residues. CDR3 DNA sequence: TGCGCCAGCTCCAGGGTCGAGCCGGAGACCCAGTACTTC. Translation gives CASSRVEPETQYF.

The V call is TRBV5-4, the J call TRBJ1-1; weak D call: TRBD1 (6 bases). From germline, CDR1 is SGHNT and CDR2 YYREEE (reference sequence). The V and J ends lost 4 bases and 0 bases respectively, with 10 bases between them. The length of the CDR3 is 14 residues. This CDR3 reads CASSIGQLNTEAFF. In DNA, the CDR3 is TGTGCCAGCAGCATCGGACAGCTGAACACTGAAGCTTTCTTT.

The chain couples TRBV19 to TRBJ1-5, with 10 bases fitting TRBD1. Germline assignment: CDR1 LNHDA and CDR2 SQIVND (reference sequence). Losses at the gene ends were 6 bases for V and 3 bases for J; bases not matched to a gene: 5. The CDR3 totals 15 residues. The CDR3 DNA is TGTGCCAGTAGGGGGACAGGGGCTTTCAATCAGCCCCAGCATTTT. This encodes CASRGTGAFNQPQHF.

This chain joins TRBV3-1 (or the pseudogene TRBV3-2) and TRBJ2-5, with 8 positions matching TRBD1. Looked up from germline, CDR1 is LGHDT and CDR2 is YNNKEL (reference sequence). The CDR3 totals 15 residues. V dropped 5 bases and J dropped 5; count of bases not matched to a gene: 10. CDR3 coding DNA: TGTGCCAGCAGCGAAGGGTCAGGGGGCTGGGAGACCCAGTACTTC. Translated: CASSEGSGGWETQYF.

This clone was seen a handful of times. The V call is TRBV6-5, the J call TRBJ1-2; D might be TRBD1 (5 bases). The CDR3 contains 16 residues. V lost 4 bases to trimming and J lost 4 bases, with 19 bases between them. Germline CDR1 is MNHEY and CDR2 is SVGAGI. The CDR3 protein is CASSSLTPRGGYGYTF. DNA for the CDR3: TGTGCCAGCAGTTCGCTAACCCCTCGGGGGGGCTATGGCTACACCTTC.

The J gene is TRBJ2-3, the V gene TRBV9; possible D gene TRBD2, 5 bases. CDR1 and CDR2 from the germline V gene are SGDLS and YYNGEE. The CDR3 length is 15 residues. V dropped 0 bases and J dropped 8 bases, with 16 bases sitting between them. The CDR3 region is CASSVGSAVSPTQYF. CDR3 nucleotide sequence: TGTGCCAGCAGCGTAGGTAGCGCTGTCTCCCCTACGCAGTATTTT.

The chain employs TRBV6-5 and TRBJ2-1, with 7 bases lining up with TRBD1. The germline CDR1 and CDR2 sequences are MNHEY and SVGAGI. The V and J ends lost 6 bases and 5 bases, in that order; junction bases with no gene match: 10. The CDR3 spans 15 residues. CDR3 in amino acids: CASRGPGQYNNEQFF. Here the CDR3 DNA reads TGTGCCAGCAGGGGACCGGGACAGTACAACAATGAGCAGTTCTTC.